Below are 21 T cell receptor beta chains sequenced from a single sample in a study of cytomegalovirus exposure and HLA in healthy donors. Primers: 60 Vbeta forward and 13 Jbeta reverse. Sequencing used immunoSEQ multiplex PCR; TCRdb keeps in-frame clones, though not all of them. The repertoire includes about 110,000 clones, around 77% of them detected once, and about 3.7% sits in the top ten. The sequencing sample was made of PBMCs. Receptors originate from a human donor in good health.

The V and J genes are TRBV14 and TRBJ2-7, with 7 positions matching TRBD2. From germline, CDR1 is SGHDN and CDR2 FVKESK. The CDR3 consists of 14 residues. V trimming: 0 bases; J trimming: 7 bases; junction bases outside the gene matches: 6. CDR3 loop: CASSQDGGGYEQYF. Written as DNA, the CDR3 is TGTGCCAGCAGCCAAGATGGGGGGGGGTATGAGCAGTACTTC. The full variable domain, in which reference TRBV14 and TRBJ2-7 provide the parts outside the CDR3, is EAGVTQFPSHSVIEKGQTVTLRCDPISGHDNLYWYRRVMGKEIKFLLHFVKESKQDESGMPNNRFLAERTGGTYSTLKVQPAELEDSGVYFCASSQDGGGYEQYFGPGTRLTVT.

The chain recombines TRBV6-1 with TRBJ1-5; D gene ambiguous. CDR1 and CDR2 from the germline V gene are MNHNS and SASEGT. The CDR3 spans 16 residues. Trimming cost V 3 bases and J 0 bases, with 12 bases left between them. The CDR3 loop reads CASSDSPGDSNQPQHF. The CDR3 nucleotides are TGTGCCAGCAGTGACAGCCCCGGGGATAGCAATCAGCCCCAGCATTTT.

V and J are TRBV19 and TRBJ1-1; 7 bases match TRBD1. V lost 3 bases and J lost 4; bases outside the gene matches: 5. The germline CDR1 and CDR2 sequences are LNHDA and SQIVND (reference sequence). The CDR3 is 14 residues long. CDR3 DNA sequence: TGTGCCAGTAGTATTTTGGCAGGGGGCACTGAAGCTTTCTTT. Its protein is CASSILAGGTEAFF.

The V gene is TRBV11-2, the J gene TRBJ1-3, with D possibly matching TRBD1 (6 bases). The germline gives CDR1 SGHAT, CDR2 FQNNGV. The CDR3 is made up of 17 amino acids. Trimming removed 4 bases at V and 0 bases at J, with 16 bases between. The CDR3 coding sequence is TGTGCCAGCAGCTCGGTGAAATTGACAGGCTCTGGAAACACCATATATTTT. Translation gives CASSSVKLTGSGNTIYF.

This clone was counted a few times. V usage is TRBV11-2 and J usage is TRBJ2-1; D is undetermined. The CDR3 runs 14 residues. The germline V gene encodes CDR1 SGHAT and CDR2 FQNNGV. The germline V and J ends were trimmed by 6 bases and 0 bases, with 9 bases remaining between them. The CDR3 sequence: CASRTHSSYNEQFF. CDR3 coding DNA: TGTGCCAGCAGGACTCATAGCTCCTACAATGAGCAGTTCTTC.

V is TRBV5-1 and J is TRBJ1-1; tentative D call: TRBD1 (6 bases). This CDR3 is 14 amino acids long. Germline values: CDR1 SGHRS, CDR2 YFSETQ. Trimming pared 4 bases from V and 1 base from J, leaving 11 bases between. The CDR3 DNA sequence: TGCGCCAGCAGCATCTTACAGGGGAACACTGAAGCTTTCTTT. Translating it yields CASSILQGNTEAFF.

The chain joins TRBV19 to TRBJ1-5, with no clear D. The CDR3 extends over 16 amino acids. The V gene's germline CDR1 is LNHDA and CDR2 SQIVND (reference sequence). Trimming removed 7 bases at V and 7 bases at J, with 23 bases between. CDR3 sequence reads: CASTSREGRLRQPQHF. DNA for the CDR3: TGTGCCAGTACCTCCCGGGAGGGTCGGTTGAGGCAGCCCCAGCATTTT.

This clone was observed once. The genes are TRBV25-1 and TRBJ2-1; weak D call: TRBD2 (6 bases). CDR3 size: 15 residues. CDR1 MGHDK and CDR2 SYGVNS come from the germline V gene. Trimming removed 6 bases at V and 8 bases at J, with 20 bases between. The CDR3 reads CASRAASVGAYEQFF. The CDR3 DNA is TGTGCCAGCAGAGCCGCTAGCGTCGGAGCATATGAGCAGTTCTTC.

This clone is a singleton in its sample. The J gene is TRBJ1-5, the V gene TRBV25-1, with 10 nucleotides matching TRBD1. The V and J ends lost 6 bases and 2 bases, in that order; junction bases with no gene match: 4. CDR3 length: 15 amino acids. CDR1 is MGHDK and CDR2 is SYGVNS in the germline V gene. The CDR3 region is CASSYGTGGNQPQHF. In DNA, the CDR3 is TGTGCCAGCAGCTACGGGACAGGGGGCAATCAGCCCCAGCATTTT. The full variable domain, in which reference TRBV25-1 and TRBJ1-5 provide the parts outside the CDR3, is EADIYQTPRYLVIGTGKKITLECSQTMGHDKMYWYQQDPGMELHLIHYSYGVNSTEKGDLSSESTVSRIRTEHFPLTLESARPSHTSQYLCASSYGTGGNQPQHFGDGTRLSIL.

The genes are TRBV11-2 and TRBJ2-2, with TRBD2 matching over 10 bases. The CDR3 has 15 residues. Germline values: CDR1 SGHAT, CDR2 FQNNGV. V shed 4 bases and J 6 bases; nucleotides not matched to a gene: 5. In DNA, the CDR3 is TGTGCCAGCAGCTCTTTAGCGGGAGGCGCCGGGGAGCTGTTTTTT. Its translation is CASSSLAGGAGELFF.

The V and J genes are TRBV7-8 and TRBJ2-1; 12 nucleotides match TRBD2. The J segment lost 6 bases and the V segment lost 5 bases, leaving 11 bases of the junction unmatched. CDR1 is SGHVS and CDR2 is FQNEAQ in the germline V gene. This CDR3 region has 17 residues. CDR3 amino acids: CASSRGSLAGGLNEQFF. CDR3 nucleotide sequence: TGTGCCAGCAGCCGAGGGTCTCTAGCGGGAGGGCTCAATGAGCAGTTCTTC.

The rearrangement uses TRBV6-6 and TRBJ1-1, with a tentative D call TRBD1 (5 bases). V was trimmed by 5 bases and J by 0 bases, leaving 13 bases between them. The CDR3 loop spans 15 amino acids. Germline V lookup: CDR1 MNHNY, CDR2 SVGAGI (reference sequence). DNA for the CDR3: TGTGCCAGCAGTGCCTCGGGGGTTCTGAACACTGAAGCTTTCTTT. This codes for CASSASGVLNTEAFF.

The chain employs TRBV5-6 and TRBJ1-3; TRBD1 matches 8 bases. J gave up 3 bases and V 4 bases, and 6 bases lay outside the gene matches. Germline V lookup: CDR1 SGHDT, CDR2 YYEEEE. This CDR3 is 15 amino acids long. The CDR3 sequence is CASSLQGARGNTIYF. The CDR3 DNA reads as TGTGCCAGCAGCCTCCAGGGGGCTCGTGGAAACACCATATATTTT.

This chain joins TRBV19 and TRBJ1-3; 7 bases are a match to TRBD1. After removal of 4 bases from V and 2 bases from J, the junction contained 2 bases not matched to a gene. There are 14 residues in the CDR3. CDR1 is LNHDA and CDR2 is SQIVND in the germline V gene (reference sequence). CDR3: CASSTGQPGNTIYF. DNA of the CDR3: TGTGCCAGTAGTACGGGACAGCCTGGAAACACCATATATTTT.

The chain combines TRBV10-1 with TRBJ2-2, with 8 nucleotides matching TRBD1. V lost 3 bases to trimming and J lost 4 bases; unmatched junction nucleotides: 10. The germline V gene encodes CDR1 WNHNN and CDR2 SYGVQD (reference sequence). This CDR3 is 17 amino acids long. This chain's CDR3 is CASSERAGTGRTGELFF. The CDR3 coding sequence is TGCGCCAGCAGTGAACGGGCCGGGACAGGTCGCACCGGGGAGCTGTTTTTT.

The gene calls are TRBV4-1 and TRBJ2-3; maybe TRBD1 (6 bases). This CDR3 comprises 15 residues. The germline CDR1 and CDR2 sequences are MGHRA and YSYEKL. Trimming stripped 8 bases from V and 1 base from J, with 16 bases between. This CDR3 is CASSQPGAGTDTQYF. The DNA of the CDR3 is TGCGCCAGCTCCCAACCAGGGGCGGGCACAGATACGCAGTATTTT.

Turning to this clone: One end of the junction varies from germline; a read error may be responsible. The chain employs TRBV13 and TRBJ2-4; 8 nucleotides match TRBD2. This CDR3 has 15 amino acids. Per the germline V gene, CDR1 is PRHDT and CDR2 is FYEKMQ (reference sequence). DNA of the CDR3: TGTGCCAGCAGCTTGGCGGGAGGAGCCAAAAACAGTCAGTACTTC. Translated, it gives CASSLAGGAKNSQYF.

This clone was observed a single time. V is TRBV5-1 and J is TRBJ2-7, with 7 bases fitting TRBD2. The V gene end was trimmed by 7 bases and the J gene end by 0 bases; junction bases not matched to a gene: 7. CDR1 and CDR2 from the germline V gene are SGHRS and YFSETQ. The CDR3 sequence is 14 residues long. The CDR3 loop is CASFGGDYSYEQYF. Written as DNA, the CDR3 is TGCGCCAGCTTCGGCGGGGACTACTCCTACGAGCAGTACTTC.

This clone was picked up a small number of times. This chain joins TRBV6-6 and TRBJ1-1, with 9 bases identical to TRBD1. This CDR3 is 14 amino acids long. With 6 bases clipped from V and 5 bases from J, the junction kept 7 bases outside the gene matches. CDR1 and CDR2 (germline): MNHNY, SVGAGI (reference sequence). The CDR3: CASRDGQGWTEAFF. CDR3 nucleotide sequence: TGTGCCAGCAGAGACGGACAGGGGTGGACTGAAGCTTTCTTT.

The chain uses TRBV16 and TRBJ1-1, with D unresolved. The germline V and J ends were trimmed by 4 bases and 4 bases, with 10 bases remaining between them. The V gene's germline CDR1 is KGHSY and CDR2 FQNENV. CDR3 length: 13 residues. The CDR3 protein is CASSPALPTEAFF. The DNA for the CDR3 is TGTGCCAGCAGCCCTGCACTGCCCACTGAAGCTTTCTTT.

The CDR3 sequence: CASSLGGTVNEKLFF. The CDR3 DNA reads TGTGCCAGCAGCTTGGGGGGGACAGTTAATGAAAAACTGTTTTTT. The chain couples TRBV5-4 to TRBJ1-4; 7 nucleotides match TRBD1. The CDR3 has 15 amino acids. Germline V lookup: CDR1 SGHNT, CDR2 YYREEE (reference sequence). V gave up 0 bases and J gave up 4 bases; unmatched junction bases: 3.